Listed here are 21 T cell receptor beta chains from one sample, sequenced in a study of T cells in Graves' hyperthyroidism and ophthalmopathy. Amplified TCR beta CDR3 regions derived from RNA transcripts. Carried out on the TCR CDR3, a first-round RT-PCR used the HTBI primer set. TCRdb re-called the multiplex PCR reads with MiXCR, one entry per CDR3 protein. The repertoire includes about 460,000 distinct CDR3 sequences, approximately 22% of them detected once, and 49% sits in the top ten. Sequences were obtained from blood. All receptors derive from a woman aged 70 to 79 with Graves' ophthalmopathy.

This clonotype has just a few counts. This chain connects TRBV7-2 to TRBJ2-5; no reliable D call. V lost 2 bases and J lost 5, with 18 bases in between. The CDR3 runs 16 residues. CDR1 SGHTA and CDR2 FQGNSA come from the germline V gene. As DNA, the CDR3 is TGTGCCAGCAGCTTACCCATGGGCGATACCGGGGAGACCCAGTACTTC. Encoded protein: CASSLPMGDTGETQYF.

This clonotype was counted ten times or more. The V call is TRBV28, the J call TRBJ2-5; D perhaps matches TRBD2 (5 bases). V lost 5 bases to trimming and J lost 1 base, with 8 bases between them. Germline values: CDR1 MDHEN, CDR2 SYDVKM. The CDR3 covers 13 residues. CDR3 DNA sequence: TGTGCCAGCAGTACGGCGGGCCAAGAGACCCAGTACTTC. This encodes CASSTAGQETQYF.

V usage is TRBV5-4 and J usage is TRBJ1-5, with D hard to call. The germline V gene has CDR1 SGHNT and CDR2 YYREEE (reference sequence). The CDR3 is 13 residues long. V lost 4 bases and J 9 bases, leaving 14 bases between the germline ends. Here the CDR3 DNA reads TGTGCCAGCAGCGACGGACTGGAGGGGCCCCAGCATTTT. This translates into CASSDGLEGPQHF.

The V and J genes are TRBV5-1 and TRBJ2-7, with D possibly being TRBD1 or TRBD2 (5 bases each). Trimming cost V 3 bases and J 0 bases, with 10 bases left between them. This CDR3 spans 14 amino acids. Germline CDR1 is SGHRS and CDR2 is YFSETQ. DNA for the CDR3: TGCGCCAGCAGCTCCGGGGCGAGCTCCTACGAGCAGTACTTC. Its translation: CASSSGASSYEQYF. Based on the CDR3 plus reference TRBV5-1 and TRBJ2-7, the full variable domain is KAGVTQTPRYLIKTRGQQVTLSCSPISGHRSVSWYQQTPGQGLQFLFEYFSETQRNKGNFPGRFSGRQFSNSRSEMNVSTLELGDSALYLCASSSGASSYEQYFGPGTRLTVT.

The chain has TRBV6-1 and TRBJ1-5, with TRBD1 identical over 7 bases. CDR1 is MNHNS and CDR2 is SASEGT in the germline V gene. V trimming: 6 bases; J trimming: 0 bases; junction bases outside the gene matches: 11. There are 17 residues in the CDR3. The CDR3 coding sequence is TGTGCCAGCAGACGGTTTCAGGGGGAAAATAGCAATCAGCCCCAGCATTTT. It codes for CASRRFQGENSNQPQHF.

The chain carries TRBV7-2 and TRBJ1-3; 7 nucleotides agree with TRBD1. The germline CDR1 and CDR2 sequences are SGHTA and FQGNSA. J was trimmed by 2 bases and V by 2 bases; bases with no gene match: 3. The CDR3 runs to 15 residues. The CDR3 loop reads CASSLIQGTGNTIYF. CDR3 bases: TGTGCCAGCAGCTTAATACAGGGGACTGGAAACACCATATATTTT.

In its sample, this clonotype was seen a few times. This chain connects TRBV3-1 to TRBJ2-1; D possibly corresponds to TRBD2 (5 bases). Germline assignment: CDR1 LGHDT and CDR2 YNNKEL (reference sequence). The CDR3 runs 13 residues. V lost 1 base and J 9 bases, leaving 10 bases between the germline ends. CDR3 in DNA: TGTGCCAGCAGCCAAGTTAGAGGGATTGAGCAGTTCTTC. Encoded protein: CASSQVRGIEQFF.

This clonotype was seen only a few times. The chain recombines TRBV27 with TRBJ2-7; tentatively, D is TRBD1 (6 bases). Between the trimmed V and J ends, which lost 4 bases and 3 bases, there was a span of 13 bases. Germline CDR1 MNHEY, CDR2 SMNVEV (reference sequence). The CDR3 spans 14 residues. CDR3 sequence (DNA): TGTGCCAGCAGTTCCGGGACATCCTACTACGAGCAGTACTTC. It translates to CASSSGTSYYEQYF.

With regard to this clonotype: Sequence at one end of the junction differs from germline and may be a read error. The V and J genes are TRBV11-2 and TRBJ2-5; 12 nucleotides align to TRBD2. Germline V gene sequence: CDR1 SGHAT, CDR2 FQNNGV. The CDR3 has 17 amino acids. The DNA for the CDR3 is TGTGCCAGCACCTTACTCACTAGCGGGAGGAACCAAGAGACCCAGTACTTC. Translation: CASTLLTSGRNQETQYF.

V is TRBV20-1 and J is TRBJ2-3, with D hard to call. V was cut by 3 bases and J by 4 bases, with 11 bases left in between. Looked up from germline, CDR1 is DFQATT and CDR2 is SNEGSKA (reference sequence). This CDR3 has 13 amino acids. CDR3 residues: CSASRSAADTQYF. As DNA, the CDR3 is TGCAGTGCTAGTCGGAGCGCGGCAGATACGCAGTATTTT.

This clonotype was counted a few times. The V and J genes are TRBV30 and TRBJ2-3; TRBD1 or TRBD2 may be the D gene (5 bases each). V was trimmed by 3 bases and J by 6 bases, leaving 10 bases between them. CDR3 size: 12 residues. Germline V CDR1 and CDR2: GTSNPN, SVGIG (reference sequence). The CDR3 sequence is CAWRSEGDTQYF. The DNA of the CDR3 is TGTGCCTGGAGGTCTGAGGGGGATACGCAGTATTTT.

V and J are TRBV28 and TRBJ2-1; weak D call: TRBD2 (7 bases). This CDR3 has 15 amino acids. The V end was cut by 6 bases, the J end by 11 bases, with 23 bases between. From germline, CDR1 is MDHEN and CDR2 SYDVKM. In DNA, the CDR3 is TGTGCCAGCAGCTTTACACAGGGAGACGGGACTAAGCAGTTCTTC. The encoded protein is CASSFTQGDGTKQFF.

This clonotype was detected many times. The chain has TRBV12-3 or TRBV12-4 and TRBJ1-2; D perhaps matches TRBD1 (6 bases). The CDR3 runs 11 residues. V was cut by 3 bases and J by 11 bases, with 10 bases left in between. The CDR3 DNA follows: TGTGCCAGCAGTTTGGGGACAATTTACACCTTC. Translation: CASSLGTIYTF.

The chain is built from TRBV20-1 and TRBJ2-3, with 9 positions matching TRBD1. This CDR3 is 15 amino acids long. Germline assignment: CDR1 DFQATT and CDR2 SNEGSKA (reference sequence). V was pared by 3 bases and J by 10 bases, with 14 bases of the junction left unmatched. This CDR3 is CSASYGTGIRVSQYF. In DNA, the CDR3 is TGCAGTGCTAGTTACGGGACAGGGATCCGCGTGTCGCAGTATTTT.

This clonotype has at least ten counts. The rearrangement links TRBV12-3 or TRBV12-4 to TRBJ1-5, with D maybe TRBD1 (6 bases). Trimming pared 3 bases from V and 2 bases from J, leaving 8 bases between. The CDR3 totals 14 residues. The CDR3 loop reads CASSLAGGNQPQHF. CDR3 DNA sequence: TGTGCCAGCAGTTTGGCAGGGGGCAATCAGCCCCAGCATTTT.

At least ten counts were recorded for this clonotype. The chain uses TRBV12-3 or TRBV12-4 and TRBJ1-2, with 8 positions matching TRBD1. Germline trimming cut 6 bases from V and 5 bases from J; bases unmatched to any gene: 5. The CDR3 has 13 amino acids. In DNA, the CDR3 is TGTGCCAGCAGACCAGGGGGCGGGTATGGCTACACCTTC. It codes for CASRPGGGYGYTF.

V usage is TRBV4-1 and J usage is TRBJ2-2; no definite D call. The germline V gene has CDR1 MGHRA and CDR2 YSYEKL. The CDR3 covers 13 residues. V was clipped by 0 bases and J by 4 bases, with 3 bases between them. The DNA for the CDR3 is TGCGCCAGCAGCCAAGATATCACCGGGGAGCTGTTTTTT. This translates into CASSQDITGELFF.

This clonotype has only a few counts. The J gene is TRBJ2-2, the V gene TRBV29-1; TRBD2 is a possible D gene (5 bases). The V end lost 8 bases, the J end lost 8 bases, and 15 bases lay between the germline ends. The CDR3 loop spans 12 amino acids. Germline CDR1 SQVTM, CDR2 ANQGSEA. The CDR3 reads CSSGERAGELFF. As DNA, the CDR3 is TGCAGCTCAGGAGAGAGGGCTGGGGAGCTGTTTTTT.

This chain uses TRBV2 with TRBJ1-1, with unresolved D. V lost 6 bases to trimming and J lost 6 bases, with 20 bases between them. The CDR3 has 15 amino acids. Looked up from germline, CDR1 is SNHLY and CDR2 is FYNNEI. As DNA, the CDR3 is TGTGCCAGCAGGGTAGAGACTGTGGGTAGTGCTGAAGCTTTCTTT. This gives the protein CASRVETVGSAEAFF. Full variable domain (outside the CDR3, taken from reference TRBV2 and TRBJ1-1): EPEVTQTPSHQVTQMGQEVILRCVPISNHLYFYWYRQILGQKVEFLVSFYNNEISEKSEIFDDQFSVERPDGSNFTLKIRSTKLEDSAMYFCASRVETVGSAEAFFGQGTRLTVV.

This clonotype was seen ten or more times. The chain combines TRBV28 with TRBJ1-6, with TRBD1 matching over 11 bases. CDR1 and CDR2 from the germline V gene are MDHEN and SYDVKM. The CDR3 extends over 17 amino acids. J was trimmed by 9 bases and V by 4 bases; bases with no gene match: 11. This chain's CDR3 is CASSSSGQGGFSSPLHF. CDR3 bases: TGTGCCAGCAGTTCCTCGGGACAGGGGGGATTCAGTTCACCCCTCCACTTT.

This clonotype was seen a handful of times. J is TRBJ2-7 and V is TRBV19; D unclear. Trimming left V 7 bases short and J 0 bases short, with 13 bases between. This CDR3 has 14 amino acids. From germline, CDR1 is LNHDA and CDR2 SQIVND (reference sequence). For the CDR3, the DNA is TGTGCCAGTAAAGGCGCGGCGGACTCCTACGAGCAGTACTTC. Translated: CASKGAADSYEQYF.